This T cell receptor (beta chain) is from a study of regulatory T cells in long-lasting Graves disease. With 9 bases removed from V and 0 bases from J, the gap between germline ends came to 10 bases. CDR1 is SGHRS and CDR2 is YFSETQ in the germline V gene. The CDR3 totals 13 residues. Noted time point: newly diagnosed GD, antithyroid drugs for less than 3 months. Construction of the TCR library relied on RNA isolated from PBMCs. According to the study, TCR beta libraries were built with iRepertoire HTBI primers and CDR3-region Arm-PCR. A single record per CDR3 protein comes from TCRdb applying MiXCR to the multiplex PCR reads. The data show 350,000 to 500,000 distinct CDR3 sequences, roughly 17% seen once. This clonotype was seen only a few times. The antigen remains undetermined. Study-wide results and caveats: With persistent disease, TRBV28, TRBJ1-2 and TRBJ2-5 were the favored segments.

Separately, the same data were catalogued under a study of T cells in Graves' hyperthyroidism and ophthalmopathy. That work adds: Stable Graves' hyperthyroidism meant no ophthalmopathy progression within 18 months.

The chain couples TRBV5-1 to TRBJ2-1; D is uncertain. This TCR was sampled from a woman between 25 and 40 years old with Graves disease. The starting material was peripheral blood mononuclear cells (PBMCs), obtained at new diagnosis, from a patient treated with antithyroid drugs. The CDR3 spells CATKTDSYNEQFF. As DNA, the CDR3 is TGCGCCACCAAGACCGACTCCTACAATGAGCAGTTCTTC.